This T cell receptor beta chain was documented in a study of T cell responses to AZD1222 COVID-19 vaccine. Study-level points and caveats: Repertoire sampling was restricted to post-peak T cell response timepoints. Only five to seven individuals given AZD1222 were seropositive at baseline. Vaccine-related CD4 TCRs covered spike, predominating at 160-218 and 743-854.

Only in-frame clones appear in the TCRdb table, and some are missing; sequencing was by immunoSEQ multiplex PCR. The table has around 100,000 clones, around nine tenths seen once. Trimming cost V 1 base and J 8 bases; bases outside gene matches: 14. This CDR3 region has 16 residues. Germline V lookup: CDR1 SGDLS, CDR2 YYNGEE. This clone appeared once. The antigen is not known. This sample comprised peripheral blood, obtained 28 days after the second dose of the MenACWY control vaccine. This clonotype was obtained from an adult who received the MenACWY meningococcal vaccine as a control. The rearrangement joins TRBV9 to TRBJ1-2, with TRBD1 matching over 7 bases. CDR3 amino acids: CASSVSGGLTSGGYTF. CDR3 nucleotides: TGTGCCAGCAGCGTATCAGGGGGACTTACTTCGGGAGGCTACACCTTC.